This TCR beta chain stems from a study of blood T cell repertoires in COVID-19 (dated by TCRdb to about 2020). Notes on the research overall: Samples from collaborators originated in the United States, Italy and Spain and spanned both the acute and convalescent phases of COVID-19. Deeply sampled blood TCRbeta repertoires from subjects exposed to, actively infected with, or recovered from COVID-19 were included in the dataset. Nearly every sample came with metadata listing a de-identified subject ID, COVID-19 status, age in years and sex. The repertoires were made available in a free public database intended to serve as a resource for research on the immune response to SARS-CoV-2. Samples were obtained from the ongoing ImmuneRACE study (first 160 participants) and from about 1,300 subjects provided by 6 global collaborators. The material from the prospective study consisted of cDNA or gDNA derived from T cells, B-cell-depleted T cells, or PBMCs. Where available, HLA class I and class II types were obtained from metadata supplied by the sample provider rather than from assay-based typing.

Whole blood was collected in K2EDTA tubes by collaborating institutions according to the institutions' own protocols. For TCRbeta analysis, collaborators shipped samples in one of three forms: frozen whole blood, isolated PBMCs, or DNA extracted from either of those sample types. What the work shows at the level of the full study, not this receptor alone: The quantity of clinical and demographic metadata differed by source and by participant and was supplied without curation.

V is pared back by 4 bases and J by 3 bases, with 5 bases lying between the germline termini. Looking up the germline V gene yields CDR1 SGHAT and CDR2 FQNNGV. The CDR3, cysteine through phenylalanine, is 12 amino acids long. The only DNA kept is the CDR3, 36 bases in frame from the first base. The immunoSEQ Assay, a bias-controlled multiplex PCR, was used to amplify TCRbeta CDR3 regions from genomic DNA. Turning to the authors' computational methods: Within the assay, amplification of reference gene primers was used to estimate how many nucleated cells each sample contained. Sequence reads were collapsed and filtered to measure the absolute abundance of every unique TCRbeta CDR3 rearrangement. For each sample, productive Simpson clonality was calculated as the square root of Simpson's diversity index over productive rearrangements. Imported from immuneACCESS, the table was reduced by TCRdb to in-frame sequences with V and J called. These copies leave out some clones; in studies compared against another copy, an unresolved V gene accounts for under half, and the cause of the remainder is not known. That table is the source of V, J and clone size, and D and trimming were worked out from the DNA. The sample yields about 120,000 clones; 55% to 75% were counted once. The ten largest make up 0.75% to 0.9% of the sample.

The sample holds a few counts of this clone. Its antigen remains undetermined. It has no much larger one-base neighbor in the sample; base qualities were not kept. Here the chain combines TRBV11-2 and TRBJ2-3; the D gene is not confidently resolved. What was sequenced was peripheral blood. This TCR was sampled from a human donor with acute or convalescent COVID-19. The donor label of this sample is uncertain. The nucleotides are TGTGCCAGCAGCTCCAGAACAGATACGCAGTATTTT. Translated, it reads CASSSRTDTQYF. The CDR3, completed at both ends by the reference TRBV11-2 and TRBJ2-3 genes, gives the full variable domain EAGVAQSPRYKIIEKRQSVAFWCNPISGHATLYWYQQILGQGPKLLIQFQNNGVVDDSQLPKDRFSAERLKGVDSTLKIQPAKLEDSAVYLCASSSRTDTQYFGPGTRLTVL.